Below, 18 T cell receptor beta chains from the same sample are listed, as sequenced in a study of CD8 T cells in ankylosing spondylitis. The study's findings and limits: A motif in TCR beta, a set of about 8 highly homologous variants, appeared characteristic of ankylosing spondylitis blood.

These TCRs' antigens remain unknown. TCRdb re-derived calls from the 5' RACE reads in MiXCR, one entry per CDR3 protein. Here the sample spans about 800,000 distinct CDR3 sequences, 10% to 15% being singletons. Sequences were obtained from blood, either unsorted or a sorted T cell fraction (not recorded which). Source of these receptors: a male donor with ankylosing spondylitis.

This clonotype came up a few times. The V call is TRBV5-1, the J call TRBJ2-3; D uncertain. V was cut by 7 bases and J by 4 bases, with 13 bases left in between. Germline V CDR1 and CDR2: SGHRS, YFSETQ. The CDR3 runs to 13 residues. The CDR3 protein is CASCNTGADTQYF. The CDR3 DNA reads TGCGCCAGCTGCAACACGGGCGCAGATACGCAGTATTTT.

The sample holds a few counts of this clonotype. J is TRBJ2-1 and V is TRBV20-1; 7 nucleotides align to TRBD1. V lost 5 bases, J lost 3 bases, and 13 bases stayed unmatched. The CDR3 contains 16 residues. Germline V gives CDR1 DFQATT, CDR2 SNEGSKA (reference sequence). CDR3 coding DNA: TGCAGTGCTTCTGATAACAGGGGCTCGTACTACAATGAGCAGTTCTTC. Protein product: CSASDNRGSYYNEQFF.

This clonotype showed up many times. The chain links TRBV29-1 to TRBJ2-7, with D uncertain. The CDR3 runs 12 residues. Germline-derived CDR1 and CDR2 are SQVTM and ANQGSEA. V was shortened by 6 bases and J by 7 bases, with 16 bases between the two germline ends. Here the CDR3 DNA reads TGCAGCGTCGCGATTCAGCCCGGGGAGCAGTACTTC. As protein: CSVAIQPGEQYF.

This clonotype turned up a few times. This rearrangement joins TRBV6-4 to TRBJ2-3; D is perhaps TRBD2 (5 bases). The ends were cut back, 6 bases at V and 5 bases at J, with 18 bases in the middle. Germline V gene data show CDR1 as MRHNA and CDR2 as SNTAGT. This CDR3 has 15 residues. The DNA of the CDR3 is TGTGCCAGCAGCGTCTCGGGATCTTTGGTAGATACGCAGTATTTT. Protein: CASSVSGSLVDTQYF.

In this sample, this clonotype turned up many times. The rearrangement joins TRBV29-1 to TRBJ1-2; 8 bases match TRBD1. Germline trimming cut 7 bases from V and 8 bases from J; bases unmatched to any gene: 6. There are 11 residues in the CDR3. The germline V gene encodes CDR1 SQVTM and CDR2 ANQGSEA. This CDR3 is CSGQGAWGYTF. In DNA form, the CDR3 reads TGCAGCGGCCAGGGGGCCTGGGGCTACACCTTC.

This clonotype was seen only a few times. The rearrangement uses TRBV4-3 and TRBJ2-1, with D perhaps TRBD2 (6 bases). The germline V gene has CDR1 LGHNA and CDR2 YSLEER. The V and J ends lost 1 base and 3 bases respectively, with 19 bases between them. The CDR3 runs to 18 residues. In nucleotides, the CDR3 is TGCGCCAGCAGCCAAGGGTTCGATCGACGGGAGTTCTACAATGAGCAGTTCTTC. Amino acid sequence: CASSQGFDRREFYNEQFF.

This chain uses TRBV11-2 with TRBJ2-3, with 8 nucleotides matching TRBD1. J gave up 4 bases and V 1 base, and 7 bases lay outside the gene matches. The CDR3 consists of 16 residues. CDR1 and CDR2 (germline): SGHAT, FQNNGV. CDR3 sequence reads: CASSLGGNRGADTQYF. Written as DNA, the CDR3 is TGTGCCAGCAGCTTAGGTGGAAACAGGGGGGCAGATACGCAGTATTTT.

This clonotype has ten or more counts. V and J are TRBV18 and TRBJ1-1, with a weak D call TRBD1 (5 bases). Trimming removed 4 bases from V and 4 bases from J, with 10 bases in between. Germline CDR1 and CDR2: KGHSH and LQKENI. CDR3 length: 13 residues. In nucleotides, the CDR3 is TGTGCCAGCTCACGGCTGGGGGGCACTGAAGCTTTCTTT. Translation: CASSRLGGTEAFF. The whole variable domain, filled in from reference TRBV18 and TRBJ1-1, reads NAGVMQNPRHLVRRRGQEARLRCSPMKGHSHVYWYRQLPEEGLKFMVYLQKENIIDESGMPKERFSAEFPKEGPSILRIQQVVRGDSAAYFCASSRLGGTEAFFGQGTRLTVV.

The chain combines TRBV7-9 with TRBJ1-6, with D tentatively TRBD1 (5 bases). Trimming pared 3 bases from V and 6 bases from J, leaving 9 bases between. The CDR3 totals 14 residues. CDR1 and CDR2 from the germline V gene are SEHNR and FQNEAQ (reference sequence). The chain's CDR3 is CASSLIGTNSPLHF. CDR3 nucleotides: TGTGCCAGCAGCTTGATAGGGACTAATTCACCCCTCCACTTT. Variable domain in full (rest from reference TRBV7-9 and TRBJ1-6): DTGVSQNPRHKITKRGQNVTFRCDPISEHNRLYWYRQTLGQGPEFLTYFQNEAQLEKSRLLSDRFSAERPKGSFSTLEIQRTEQGDSAMYLCASSLIGTNSPLHFGNGTRLTVT.

The CDR3 is CASSYSPAGHYGYTF. CDR3 sequence (DNA): TGTGCCAGCAGTTACTCCCCGGCAGGCCACTATGGCTACACCTTC. This chain connects TRBV6-5 to TRBJ1-2; no reliable D call. Trimming pared 0 bases from V and 3 bases from J, leaving 11 bases between. CDR1 and CDR2 from the germline V gene are MNHEY and SVGAGI. CDR3 length equals 15 residues.

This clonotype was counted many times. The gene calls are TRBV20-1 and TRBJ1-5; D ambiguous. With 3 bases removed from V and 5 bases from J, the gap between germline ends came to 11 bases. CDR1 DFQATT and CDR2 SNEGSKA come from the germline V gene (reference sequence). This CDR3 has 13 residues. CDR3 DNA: TGCAGTGCTAGTAACCGGAGGTATCAGCCCCAGCATTTT. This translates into CSASNRRYQPQHF.

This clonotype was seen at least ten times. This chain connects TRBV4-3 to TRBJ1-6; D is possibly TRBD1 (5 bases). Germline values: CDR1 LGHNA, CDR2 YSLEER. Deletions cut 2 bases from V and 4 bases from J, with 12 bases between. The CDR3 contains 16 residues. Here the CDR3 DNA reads TGCGCCAGCAGCCAAATATCGGGACGGTATAATTCACCCCTCCACTTT. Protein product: CASSQISGRYNSPLHF.

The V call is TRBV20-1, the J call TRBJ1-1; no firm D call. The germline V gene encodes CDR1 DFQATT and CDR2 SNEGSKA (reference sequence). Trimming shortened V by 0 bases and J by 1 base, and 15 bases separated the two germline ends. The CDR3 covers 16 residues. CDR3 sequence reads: CSARDPRKGANTEAFF. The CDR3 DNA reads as TGCAGTGCTAGAGATCCAAGAAAGGGTGCGAACACTGAAGCTTTCTTT.

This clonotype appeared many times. This chain's CDR3 is CASTRTNTGELFF. The CDR3 DNA is TGTGCCAGTACTCGGACCAACACCGGGGAGCTGTTTTTT. This sequence joins TRBV19 and TRBJ2-2; unclear D gene. This CDR3 region has 13 residues. V was cut by 7 bases and J by 2 bases, with 8 bases left in between. From germline, CDR1 is LNHDA and CDR2 SQIVND (reference sequence). Full variable domain (missing parts from reference TRBV19 and TRBJ2-2): DGGITQSPKYLFRKEGQNVTLSCEQNLNHDAMYWYRQDPGQGLRLIYYSQIVNDFQKGDIAEGYSVSREKKESFPLTVTSAQKNPTAFYLCASTRTNTGELFFGEGSRLTVL.

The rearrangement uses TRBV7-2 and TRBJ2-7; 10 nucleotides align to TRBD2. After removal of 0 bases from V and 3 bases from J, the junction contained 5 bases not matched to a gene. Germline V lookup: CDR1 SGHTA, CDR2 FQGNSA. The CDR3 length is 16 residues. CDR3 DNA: TGTGCCAGCAGCTTAGCCCGGGCTAGCGGGAGCTACGAGCAGTACTTC. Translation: CASSLARASGSYEQYF.

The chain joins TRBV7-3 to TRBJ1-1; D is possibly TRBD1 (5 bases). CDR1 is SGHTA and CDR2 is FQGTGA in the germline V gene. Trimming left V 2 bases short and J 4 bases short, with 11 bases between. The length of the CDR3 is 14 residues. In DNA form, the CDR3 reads TGTGCCAGCAGCTTAGCGGGGGAGAGCACTGAAGCTTTCTTT. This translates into CASSLAGESTEAFF.

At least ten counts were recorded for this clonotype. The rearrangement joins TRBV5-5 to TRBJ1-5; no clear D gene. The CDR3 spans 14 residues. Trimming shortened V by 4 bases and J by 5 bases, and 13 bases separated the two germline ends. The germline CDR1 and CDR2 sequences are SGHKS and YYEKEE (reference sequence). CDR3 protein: CASSPSDFDQPQHF. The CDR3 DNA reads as TGTGCCAGCAGCCCTAGTGACTTCGATCAGCCCCAGCATTTT.

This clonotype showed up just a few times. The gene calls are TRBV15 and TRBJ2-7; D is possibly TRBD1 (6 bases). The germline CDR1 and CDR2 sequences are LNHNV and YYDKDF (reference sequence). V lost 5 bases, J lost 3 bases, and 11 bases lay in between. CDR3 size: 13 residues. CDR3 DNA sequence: TGTGCCACCAGCCCGCTAGGGGGCTACGAGCAGTACTTC. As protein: CATSPLGGYEQYF.